This T cell receptor (beta chain) was captured in a study of blood T cell repertoires in COVID-19. Across the whole study: Spain, Italy and the United States supplied samples that represented acute and convalescent COVID-19. PBMCs, B-cell-depleted T cells, or T cells were the source of the cDNA or gDNA that made up the material.

A Seattle source enrolled patients during active infection and followed them longitudinally. In the original workflow: Using reference gene primer amplification, nucleated cell counts were estimated. Libraries were prepared by immunoSEQ multiplex PCR; TCRdb keeps only in-frame clonotypes and omits some of them. D and trimming come from the DNA, and the V and J calls and clone size come from that table. The sample has around 150,000 clones; approximately 79% are singletons. From germline, CDR1 is MGHDK and CDR2 SYGVNS. CDR3 length equals 14 residues. V lost 3 bases to trimming and J lost 7 bases; unmatched junction nucleotides: 5. This clone has a single count.

The sequencing input was peripheral blood. This chain connects TRBV25-1 to TRBJ1-5, with 8 bases matching TRBD1. This receptor was taken from a middle-aged woman with COVID-19, enrolled during active disease. As DNA, the CDR3 is TGTGCCAGCAGTGACTCAGGGGGCAGGCAGCCCCAGCATTTT. This sequence encodes CASSDSGGRQPQHF. Supplemented by reference TRBV25-1 and TRBJ1-5, the full variable domain reads EADIYQTPRYLVIGTGKKITLECSQTMGHDKMYWYQQDPGMELHLIHYSYGVNSTEKGDLSSESTVSRIRTEHFPLTLESARPSHTSQYLCASSDSGGRQPQHFGDGTRLSIL.